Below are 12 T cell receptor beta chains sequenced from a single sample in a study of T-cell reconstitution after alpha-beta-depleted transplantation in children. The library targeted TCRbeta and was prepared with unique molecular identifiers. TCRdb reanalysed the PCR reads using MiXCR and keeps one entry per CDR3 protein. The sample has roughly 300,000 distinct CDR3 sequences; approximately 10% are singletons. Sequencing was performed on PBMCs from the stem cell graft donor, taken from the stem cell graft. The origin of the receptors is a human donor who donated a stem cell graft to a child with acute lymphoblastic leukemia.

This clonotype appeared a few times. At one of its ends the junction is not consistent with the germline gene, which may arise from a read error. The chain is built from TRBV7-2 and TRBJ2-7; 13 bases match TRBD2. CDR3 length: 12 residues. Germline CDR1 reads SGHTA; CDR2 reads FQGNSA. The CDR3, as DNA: TGTGCCAGCAGCCTCGGGACTAGCGGGGCCGCCTTC. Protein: CASSLGTSGAAF.

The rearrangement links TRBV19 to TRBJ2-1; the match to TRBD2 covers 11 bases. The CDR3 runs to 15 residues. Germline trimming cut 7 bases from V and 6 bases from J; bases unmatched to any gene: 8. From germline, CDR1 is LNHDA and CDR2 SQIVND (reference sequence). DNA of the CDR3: TGTGCCAGTATGGAGACTAGCGGGGCTGTCAATGAGCAGTTCTTC. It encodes CASMETSGAVNEQFF.

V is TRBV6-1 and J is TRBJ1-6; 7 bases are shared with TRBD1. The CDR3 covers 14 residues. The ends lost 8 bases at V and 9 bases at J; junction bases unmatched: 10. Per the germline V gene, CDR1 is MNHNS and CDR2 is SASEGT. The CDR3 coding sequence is TGTGCCAGCGGACCGGGACAGCGAACTTCACCCCTCCACTTT. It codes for CASGPGQRTSPLHF.

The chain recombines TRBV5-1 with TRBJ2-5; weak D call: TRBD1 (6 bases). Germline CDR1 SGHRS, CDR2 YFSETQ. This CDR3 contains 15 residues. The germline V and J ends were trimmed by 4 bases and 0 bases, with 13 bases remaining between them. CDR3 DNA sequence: TGCGCCAGCAGCACCATGACAGGAAACCAAGAGACCCAGTACTTC. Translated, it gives CASSTMTGNQETQYF.

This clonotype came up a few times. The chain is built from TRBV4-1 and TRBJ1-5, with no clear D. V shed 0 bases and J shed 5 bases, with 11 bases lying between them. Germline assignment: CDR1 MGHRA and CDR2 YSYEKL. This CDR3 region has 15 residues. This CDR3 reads CASSQDGGPDQPQHF. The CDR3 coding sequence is TGCGCCAGCAGCCAAGACGGAGGGCCAGATCAGCCCCAGCATTTT.

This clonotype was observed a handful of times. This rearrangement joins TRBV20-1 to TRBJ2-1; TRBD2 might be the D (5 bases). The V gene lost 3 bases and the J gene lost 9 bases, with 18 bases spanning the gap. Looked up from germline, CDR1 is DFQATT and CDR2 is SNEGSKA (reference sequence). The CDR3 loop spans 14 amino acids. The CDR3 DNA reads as TGCAGTGCTAGCACGGCCCTAGCCTCCGTTGAGCAGTTCTTC. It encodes CSASTALASVEQFF.

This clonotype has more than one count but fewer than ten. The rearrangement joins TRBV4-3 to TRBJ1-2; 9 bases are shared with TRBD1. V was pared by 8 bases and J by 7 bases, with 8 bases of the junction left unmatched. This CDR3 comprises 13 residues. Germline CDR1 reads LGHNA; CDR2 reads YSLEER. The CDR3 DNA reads TGCGCCAGCTCACGGACAGGGGCTTTTGGCTACACCTTC. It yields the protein CASSRTGAFGYTF.

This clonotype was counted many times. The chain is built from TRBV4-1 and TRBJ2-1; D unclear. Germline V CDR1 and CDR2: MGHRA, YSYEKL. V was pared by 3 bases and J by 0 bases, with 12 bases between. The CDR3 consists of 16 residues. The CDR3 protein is CASSHLLTSSYNEQFF. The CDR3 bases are TGCGCCAGCAGCCATCTGCTCACAAGCTCCTACAATGAGCAGTTCTTC.

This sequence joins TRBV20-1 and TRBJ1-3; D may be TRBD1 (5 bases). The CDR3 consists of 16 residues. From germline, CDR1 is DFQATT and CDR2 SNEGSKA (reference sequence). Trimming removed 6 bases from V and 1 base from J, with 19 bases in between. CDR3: CSASQAGVGSGNTIYF. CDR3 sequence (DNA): TGCAGTGCCTCCCAGGCGGGGGTAGGGTCTGGAAACACCATATATTTT.

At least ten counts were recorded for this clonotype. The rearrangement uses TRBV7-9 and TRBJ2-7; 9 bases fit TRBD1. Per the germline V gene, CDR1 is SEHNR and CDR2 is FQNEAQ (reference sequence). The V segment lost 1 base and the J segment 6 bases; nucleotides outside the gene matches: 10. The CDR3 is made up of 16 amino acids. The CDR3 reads CASSLGQGQGWPEQYF. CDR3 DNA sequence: TGTGCCAGCAGCTTAGGCCAAGGACAGGGGTGGCCCGAGCAGTACTTC.

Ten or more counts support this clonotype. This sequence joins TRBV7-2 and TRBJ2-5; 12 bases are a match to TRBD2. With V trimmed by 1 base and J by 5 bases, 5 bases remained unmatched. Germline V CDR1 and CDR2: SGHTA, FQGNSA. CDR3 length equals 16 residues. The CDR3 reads CASSLGSSGRAETQYF. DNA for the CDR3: TGTGCCAGCAGCTTAGGATCTAGCGGGAGGGCTGAGACCCAGTACTTC.

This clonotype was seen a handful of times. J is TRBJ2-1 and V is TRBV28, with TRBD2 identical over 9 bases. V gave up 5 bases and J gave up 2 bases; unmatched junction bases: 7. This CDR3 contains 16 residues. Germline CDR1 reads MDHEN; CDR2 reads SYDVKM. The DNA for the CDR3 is TGTGCCAGCAGTCGCCTGTCTAGCGGGGCCTACAATGAGCAGTTCTTC. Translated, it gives CASSRLSSGAYNEQFF.